The T cell receptor (beta chain) described here comes from a study of blood T cell repertoires in COVID-19. Study-level information: The cDNA or gDNA used as material had been derived from T cells, B-cell-depleted T cells, or PBMCs.

Germline CDR1 and CDR2: MGHRA and YSYEKL. V trimming: 3 bases; J trimming: 5 bases; junction bases outside the gene matches: 7. This CDR3 region has 16 residues. Original data processing: Estimation of nucleated cell counts relied on the amplification of reference gene primers. The method was immunoSEQ multiplex PCR; TCRdb's version includes in-frame clones alone and lacks a portion of them. The DNA was the basis for D and trimming; V, J and clone size are from that table. The table includes over 150,000 clones, 80% to 90% detected once. The sequenced material came from peripheral blood. The sequence came from a woman aged 80 or older with acute or convalescent COVID-19. The rearrangement uses TRBV4-1 and TRBJ2-5, with 12 bases fitting TRBD1. CDR3 nucleotides: TGCGCCAGCAGCCAGGAAGGGACAGGGGGCCGGGAGACCCAGTACTTC. Residues: CASSQEGTGGRETQYF.